This T cell receptor beta chain was sequenced for a study of CD8 T cells in ankylosing spondylitis. Points from the study as a whole: Clones tied to disease were said to be significantly enriched in matched ankylosing spondylitis synovial fluid. Disease-linked clones had a CD8+ phenotype and relatively low frequency in peripheral blood. Ankylosing spondylitis blood appeared to be characterized by a TCR beta motif of several highly homologous variants.

V was cut by 3 bases and J by 7 bases, with 15 bases left in between. This CDR3 spans 14 amino acids. Construction of TCR beta libraries was performed using quantitative 5'-RACE with molecular barcodes. In TCRdb, the 5' RACE reads were re-called with MiXCR into one record per CDR3 protein. The profile shows about 460,000 distinct CDR3 sequences, roughly 5.3% of them singletons. This clonotype was picked up a small number of times. Its antigen is undetermined. Sequencing used blood, either unsorted or a sorted T cell fraction (not recorded which). The receptor was isolated from a male donor with ankylosing spondylitis. The chain couples TRBV12-3 or TRBV12-4 to TRBJ2-5, with D uncertain. The CDR3 protein is CASSFGILGRTQYF. CDR3 in DNA: TGTGCCAGCAGTTTTGGGATCCTCGGCCGGACCCAGTACTTC.